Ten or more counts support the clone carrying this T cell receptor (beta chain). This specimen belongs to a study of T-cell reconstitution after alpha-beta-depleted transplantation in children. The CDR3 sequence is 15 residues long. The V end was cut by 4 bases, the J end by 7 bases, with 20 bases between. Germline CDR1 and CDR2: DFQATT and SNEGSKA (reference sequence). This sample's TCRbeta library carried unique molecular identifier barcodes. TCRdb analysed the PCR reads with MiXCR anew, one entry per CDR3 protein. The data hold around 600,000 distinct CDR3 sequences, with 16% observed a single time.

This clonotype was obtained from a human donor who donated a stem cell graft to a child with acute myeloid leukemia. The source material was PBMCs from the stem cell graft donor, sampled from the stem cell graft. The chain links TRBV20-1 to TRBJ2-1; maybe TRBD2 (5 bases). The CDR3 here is CSATSLDRGWNEQFF. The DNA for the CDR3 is TGCAGTGCTACCAGTTTAGATCGGGGTTGGAATGAGCAGTTCTTC.